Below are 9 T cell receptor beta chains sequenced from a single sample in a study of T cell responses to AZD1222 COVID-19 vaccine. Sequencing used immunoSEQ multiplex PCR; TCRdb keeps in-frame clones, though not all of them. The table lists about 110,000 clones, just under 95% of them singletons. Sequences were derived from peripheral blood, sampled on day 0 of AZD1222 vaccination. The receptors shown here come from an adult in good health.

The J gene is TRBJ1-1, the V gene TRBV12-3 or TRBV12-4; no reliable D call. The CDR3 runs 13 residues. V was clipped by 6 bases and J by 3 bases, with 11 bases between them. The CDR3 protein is CASRPPGYTEAFF. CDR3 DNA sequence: TGTGCCAGCAGACCCCCGGGATACACTGAAGCTTTCTTT.

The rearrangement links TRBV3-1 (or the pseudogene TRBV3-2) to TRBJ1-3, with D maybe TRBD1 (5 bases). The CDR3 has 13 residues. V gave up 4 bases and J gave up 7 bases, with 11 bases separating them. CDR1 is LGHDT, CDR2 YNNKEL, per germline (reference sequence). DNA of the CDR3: TGTGCCAGCAGCCTCAGTAACAGGAACACCATATATTTT. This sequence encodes CASSLSNRNTIYF.

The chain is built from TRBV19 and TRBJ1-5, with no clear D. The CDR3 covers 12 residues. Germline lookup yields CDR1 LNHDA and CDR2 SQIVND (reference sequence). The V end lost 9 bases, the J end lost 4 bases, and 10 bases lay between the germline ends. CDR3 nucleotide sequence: TGTGCCAGCAGAGGGATAAATCAGCCCCAGCATTTT. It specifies CASRGINQPQHF.

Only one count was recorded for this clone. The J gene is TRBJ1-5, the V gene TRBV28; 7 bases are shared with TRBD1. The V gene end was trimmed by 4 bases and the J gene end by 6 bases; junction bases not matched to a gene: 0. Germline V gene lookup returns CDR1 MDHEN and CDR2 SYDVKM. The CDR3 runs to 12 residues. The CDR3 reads CASSSGGQPQHF. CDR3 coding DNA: TGTGCCAGCAGTTCAGGGGGTCAGCCCCAGCATTTT.

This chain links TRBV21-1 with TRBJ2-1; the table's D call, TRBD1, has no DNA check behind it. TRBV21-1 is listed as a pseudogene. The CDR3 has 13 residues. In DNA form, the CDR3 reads TGTGCCAACTCCGGGACAGGAGGGCATGAGCAGTTCTTC. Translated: CANSGTGGHEQFF.

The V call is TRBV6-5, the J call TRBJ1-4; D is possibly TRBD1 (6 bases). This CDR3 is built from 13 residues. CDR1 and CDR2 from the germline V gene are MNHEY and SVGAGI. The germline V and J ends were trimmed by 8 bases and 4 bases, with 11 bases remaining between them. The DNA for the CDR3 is TGTGCCAGCCAGGGAGGGGGTAATGAAAAACTGTTTTTT. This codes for CASQGGGNEKLFF.

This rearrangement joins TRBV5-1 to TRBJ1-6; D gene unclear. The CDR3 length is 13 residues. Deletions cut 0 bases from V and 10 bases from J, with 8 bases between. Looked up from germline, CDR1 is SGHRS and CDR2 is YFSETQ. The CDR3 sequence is CASSLGRESPLHF. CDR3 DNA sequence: TGCGCCAGCAGCTTGGGGCGGGAATCACCCCTCCACTTT.

The chain's CDR3 is CALRTRRGPGNTEAFF. In DNA, the CDR3 is TGTGCCCTCCGAACCCGGAGGGGCCCCGGGAACACTGAAGCTTTCTTT. The V gene is TRBV25-1, the J gene TRBJ1-1, with D possibly TRBD1 on 5 matching bases. The CDR3 is 16 amino acids. The ends were cut back, 11 bases at V and 1 base at J, with 23 bases in the middle. Germline CDR1 is MGHDK and CDR2 is SYGVNS.

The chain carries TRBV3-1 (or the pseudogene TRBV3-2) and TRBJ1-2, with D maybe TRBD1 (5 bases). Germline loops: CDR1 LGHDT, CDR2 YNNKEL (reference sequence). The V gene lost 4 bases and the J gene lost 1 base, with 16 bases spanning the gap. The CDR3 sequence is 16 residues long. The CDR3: CASSRSNRNINYGYTF. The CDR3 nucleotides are TGTGCCAGCAGCCGTTCGAACAGGAACATTAACTATGGCTACACCTTC.